The 5 T cell receptor beta chains below were found in one sample sequenced in a study of blood T cell repertoires in COVID-19. TCRdb's table, derived via immunoSEQ multiplex PCR, lists solely in-frame clones and lacks some. The sample lists 390,000 or so clones; roughly nine tenths were seen once. Material: PBMCs or T cells enriched from blood (not recorded which). The receptors originated from a man younger than 35 who had recovered from COVID-19.

V is TRBV6-1 and J is TRBJ2-5; D may be TRBD1 (5 bases). CDR1 and CDR2 (germline): MNHNS, SASEGT. This CDR3 region has 13 residues. Trimming took 1 base from V and 5 from J, leaving 8 bases between them. The CDR3 DNA is TGTGCCAGCAGTGAAGGGACATTGGAGACCCAGTACTTC. It encodes CASSEGTLETQYF.

This clone was seen a few times. The same CDR3 is also encoded by other DNA sequences in this sample. The chain employs TRBV5-1 and TRBJ1-6; 7 nucleotides line up with TRBD1. With 0 bases clipped from V and 10 bases from J, the junction kept 4 bases outside the gene matches. Germline assignment: CDR1 SGHRS and CDR2 YFSETQ. The CDR3 consists of 14 residues. This CDR3 is CASSLDRGGSPLHF. The CDR3 bases are TGCGCCAGCAGCTTGGACAGGGGTGGATCACCCCTCCACTTT.

CDR3 sequence: CASSQEWAGLYEQYF. The CDR3 coding sequence is TGTGCCAGCAGCCAAGAATGGGCAGGGCTCTACGAGCAGTACTTC. The chain couples TRBV14 to TRBJ2-7; possibly TRBD1 for D (5 bases). Per germline, CDR1 SGHDN and CDR2 FVKESK. The V gene lost 0 bases and the J gene lost 3 bases, with 12 bases spanning the gap. This CDR3 has 15 residues.

This clone was observed once. This rearrangement joins TRBV6-5 to TRBJ1-2, with 8 bases fitting TRBD1. This CDR3 comprises 12 residues. V trimming: 6 bases; J trimming: 7 bases; junction bases outside the gene matches: 4. Germline CDR1 and CDR2: MNHEY and SVGAGI. This CDR3 is CASSAGGGGYTF. CDR3 bases: TGTGCCAGCAGCGCAGGGGGCGGTGGCTACACCTTC.

J is TRBJ2-3 and V is TRBV7-2; 7 nucleotides match TRBD2. Germline CDR1 SGHTA, CDR2 FQGNSA. The CDR3 loop spans 16 amino acids. V lost 3 bases to trimming and J lost 0 bases; unmatched junction nucleotides: 6. CDR3 in DNA: TGTGCCAGCAGCTTCCATAGCGGGCTTAGCACAGATACGCAGTATTTT. It is translated as CASSFHSGLSTDTQYF.